These T cell receptor beta chains were read from a single sample in a study of Tregs in tolerant kidney transplant recipients. Produced via immunoSEQ multiplex PCR; TCRdb's table is partial and in-frame only. The data show about 120,000 clones, about 90% seen once. Sequences were obtained from CD4+ T cells from blood. Receptor source: a human donor in good health. Each CDR3 is given with its conserved first and last residue.

TRBV28 CASRQQGSGANVLTF
TRBV5-1 CASSLNRAETQYF
TRBV29-1 CSVARTSNTGELFF
TRBV25-1 CASSEIDRVNTGELFF
TRBV10-1 CASSGDRGPPDGEQFF
TRBV7-2 CASSTASRLSYEQYF
TRBV30 CAWTAGGIYSYEQYF
TRBV6-1 CASTVSDAEAFF
TRBV6-5 CASSYPNRGAQYF
TRBV21-1 CASSTSGTVSTGELFF
TRBV4-1 CASSQEDARGNTEAFF
TRBV6-1 CASSEGGPGYGYTF
TRBV4-1 CASSQDTLGQRDSPLHF
TRBV18 CASGIGGPQETQYF
TRBV7-9 CAESSRGGNTDTQYF
TRBV14 CASSQENSDTQYF
TRBV19 CASSSIPGTGVGHTGELFF